This is a list of T cell receptor beta chains from one sample in a study of response to subunit inactivated influenza vaccine. One entry per CDR3 protein, called by TCRdb with MiXCR from the RT-PCR reads. Seen here are more than 200,000 distinct CDR3 sequences, more than 10% observed once, and the top ten hold about 7.8%. Sample: non-naive T cells sorted from PBMCs, taken about 14 days before vaccination. The origin of the receptors is a man aged 45-65 years who received an inactivated influenza vaccine. Both conserved end residues are part of each CDR3. Fields, in order: V gene, clone size, D gene, CDR3 protein. D genes are given only for firm matches. Clone size is given for some rows only: seen once, a few or many times, or a class if the clone is expanded.

v_call: TRBV10-1; clone_size: few; d_call: TRBD1; cdr3_aa: CASSSGTGSHTF
v_call: TRBV20-1; clone_size: few; d_call: TRBD2; cdr3_aa: CSGLAGDKETQYF
v_call: TRBV2; clone_size: -; d_call: -; cdr3_aa: CASLREERGGYTF
v_call: TRBV5-1; clone_size: few; d_call: TRBD1; cdr3_aa: CASSLQGPDYGYTF
v_call: TRBV20-1; clone_size: -; d_call: TRBD2; cdr3_aa: CSANLRGGHTDTQYF
v_call: TRBV20-1; clone_size: -; d_call: TRBD2; cdr3_aa: CSAKTGTSGYEQYF
v_call: TRBV11-2; clone_size: few; d_call: -; cdr3_aa: CASSSLKATYEQYF
v_call: TRBV30; clone_size: -; d_call: -; cdr3_aa: CAWSAGPWAGELFF
v_call: TRBV28; clone_size: few; d_call: TRBD1; cdr3_aa: CASSSATTGSYGYTF
v_call: TRBV20-1; clone_size: -; d_call: -; cdr3_aa: CSATPSSSYEQYF
v_call: TRBV2; clone_size: -; d_call: -; cdr3_aa: CASRVAFANEKLFF
v_call: TRBV29-1; clone_size: medium-sized; d_call: -; cdr3_aa: CSVGTQREAFF
v_call: TRBV30; clone_size: -; d_call: TRBD1; cdr3_aa: CAWSLTGNNSPLHF
v_call: TRBV12-3/TRBV12-4; clone_size: -; d_call: TRBD2; cdr3_aa: CASIPLAGGPYNEQFF
v_call: TRBV12-5; clone_size: -; d_call: TRBD1; cdr3_aa: CASGLMTGATYNEQFF
v_call: TRBV11-2; clone_size: few; d_call: TRBD1; cdr3_aa: CASGTGPEQYF
v_call: TRBV4-2; clone_size: -; d_call: -; cdr3_aa: CASSQDLTGNQPQHF
v_call: TRBV3-1; clone_size: few; d_call: -; cdr3_aa: CASSPSGVSGYTF
v_call: TRBV7-8; clone_size: -; d_call: -; cdr3_aa: CASSLGHGVKQETQYF
v_call: TRBV20-1; clone_size: -; d_call: TRBD2; cdr3_aa: CSVRGRAQNEQFF